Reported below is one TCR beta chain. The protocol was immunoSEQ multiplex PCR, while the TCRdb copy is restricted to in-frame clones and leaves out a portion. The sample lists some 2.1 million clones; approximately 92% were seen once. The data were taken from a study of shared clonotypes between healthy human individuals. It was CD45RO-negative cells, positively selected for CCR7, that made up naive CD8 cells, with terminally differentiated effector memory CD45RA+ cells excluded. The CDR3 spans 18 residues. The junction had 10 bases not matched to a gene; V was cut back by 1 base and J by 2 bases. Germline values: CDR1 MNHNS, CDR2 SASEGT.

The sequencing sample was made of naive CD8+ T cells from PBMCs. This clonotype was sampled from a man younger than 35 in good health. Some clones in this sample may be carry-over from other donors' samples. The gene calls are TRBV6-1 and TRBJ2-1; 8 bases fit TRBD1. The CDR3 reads CASSEEVTQGAAYNEQFF. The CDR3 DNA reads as TGTGCCAGCAGTGAAGAGGTGACCCAGGGGGCAGCCTACAATGAGCAGTTCTTC.